A single sample gave rise to the 16 T cell receptor beta chains below, sequenced in a study of T-cell reconstitution after alpha-beta-depleted transplantation in children. TCRbeta library construction was performed incorporating unique molecular identifiers. TCRdb passed the PCR reads through MiXCR, listing each CDR3 protein once. Among a few hundred thousand distinct CDR3 sequences listed, around 18% were seen once. This sample comprised PBMCs from the stem cell graft donor, obtained from the stem cell graft. The receptor set was obtained from a human donor who donated a stem cell graft to a child with acute lymphoblastic leukemia.

The chain recombines TRBV7-9 with TRBJ2-7; TRBD2 might be the D (5 bases). The CDR3 contains 15 residues. V was trimmed by 5 bases and J by 0 bases, leaving 14 bases between them. Germline-derived CDR1 and CDR2 are SEHNR and FQNEAQ (reference sequence). The CDR3 protein is CASSNFFGNSYEQYF. In DNA form, the CDR3 reads TGTGCCAGCAGCAACTTCTTCGGGAACTCCTACGAGCAGTACTTC. Variable domain in full (rest from reference TRBV7-9 and TRBJ2-7): DTGVSQNPRHKITKRGQNVTFRCDPISEHNRLYWYRQTLGQGPEFLTYFQNEAQLEKSRLLSDRFSAERPKGSFSTLEIQRTEQGDSAMYLCASSNFFGNSYEQYFGPGTRLTVT.

A few counts support this clonotype. J is TRBJ2-7 and V is TRBV6-2 or TRBV6-3, with 7 bases lining up with TRBD2. This CDR3 is built from 14 residues. Germline V lookup: CDR1 MNHEY, CDR2 SVGEGT. Germline trimming cut 10 bases from V and 5 bases from J; bases unmatched to any gene: 14. CDR3 sequence: CATSHSGLPHEQYF. In DNA form, the CDR3 reads TGTGCCACCTCTCATAGCGGGCTCCCCCACGAGCAGTACTTC.

At least ten counts were recorded for this clonotype. The chain employs TRBV12-3 or TRBV12-4 and TRBJ2-7, with 8 bases identical to TRBD1. V gave up 5 bases and J gave up 6 bases; unmatched junction bases: 15. This CDR3 has 16 residues. The CDR3 nucleotides read TGTGCCAGCAGTCAATCAGGGGGCGCTAGGTTTGGCGAGCAGTACTTC. This gives the protein CASSQSGGARFGEQYF.

This clonotype has at least ten counts. The V gene is TRBV12-3 or TRBV12-4, the J gene TRBJ1-5, with D unresolved. Deletions cut 6 bases from V and 0 bases from J, with 6 bases between. This CDR3 contains 13 residues. CDR3 sequence reads: CASRTTSNQPQHF. The CDR3 DNA sequence: TGTGCCAGCAGGACTACTAGCAATCAGCCCCAGCATTTT.

This clonotype appeared many times. The chain carries TRBV19 and TRBJ2-2; D not certain. Germline assignment: CDR1 LNHDA and CDR2 SQIVND (reference sequence). The V end was cut by 11 bases, the J end by 4 bases, with 11 bases between. The CDR3 has 12 residues. CDR3 nucleotides: TGTGCCTCACGGTGGGGCACCGGGGAGCTGTTTTTT. Translated, it gives CASRWGTGELFF.

The rearrangement links TRBV20-1 to TRBJ2-2; D ambiguous. The CDR3 is made up of 13 amino acids. Looked up from germline, CDR1 is DFQATT and CDR2 is SNEGSKA (reference sequence). The V and J ends lost 2 bases and 3 bases respectively, with 7 bases between them. In nucleotides, the CDR3 is TGCAGTGCTAGATCCAGATACACCGGGGAGCTGTTTTTT. Translated: CSARSRYTGELFF.

CDR3 in DNA: TGCGCCACCGTGGAGGACGGGAACACCGGGGAGCTGTTTTTT. Encoded protein: CATVEDGNTGELFF. The gene calls are TRBV5-1 and TRBJ2-2; possible D gene TRBD2, 5 bases. The length of the CDR3 is 14 residues. V shed 9 bases and J shed 1 base, with 13 bases lying between them. Germline V CDR1 and CDR2: SGHRS, YFSETQ. The full variable domain, with the rest looked up from reference TRBV5-1 and TRBJ2-2, is KAGVTQTPRYLIKTRGQQVTLSCSPISGHRSVSWYQQTPGQGLQFLFEYFSETQRNKGNFPGRFSGRQFSNSRSEMNVSTLELGDSALYLCATVEDGNTGELFFGEGSRLTVL.

This clonotype was seen only a few times. This chain links TRBV12-3 or TRBV12-4 with TRBJ1-1, with D perhaps TRBD1 (6 bases). The CDR3 covers 15 residues. The V and J ends lost 7 bases and 1 base respectively, with 16 bases between them. The CDR3 coding sequence is TGTGCCAGCACCCCCCCCGGACAGAGGAACACTGAAGCTTTCTTT. Protein sequence: CASTPPGQRNTEAFF.

J is TRBJ2-2 and V is TRBV19; 7 bases line up with TRBD1. V lost 5 bases to trimming and J lost 6 bases; unmatched junction nucleotides: 6. Germline loops: CDR1 LNHDA, CDR2 SQIVND (reference sequence). The CDR3 is 14 residues long. CDR3 sequence (DNA): TGTGCCAGTAGTCTCCGACAGGGTCCCGGGGAGCTGTTTTTT. It specifies CASSLRQGPGELFF.

The table lists this clonotype with many counts. CDR3 nucleotide sequence: TGTGCCAGCAGCTTAGGGGGGGCCGCGGAGACCCAGTACTTC. The encoded protein is CASSLGGAAETQYF. This chain connects TRBV5-8 to TRBJ2-5; D is perhaps TRBD2 (7 bases). Germline V gives CDR1 SGHTS, CDR2 YDEGEE. The ends were cut back, 2 bases at V and 5 bases at J, with 13 bases in the middle. This CDR3 has 14 residues.

The rearrangement joins TRBV20-1 to TRBJ2-2; possibly TRBD1 for D (6 bases). Germline V CDR1 and CDR2: DFQATT, SNEGSKA (reference sequence). Trimming shortened V by 3 bases and J by 5 bases, and 13 bases separated the two germline ends. There are 14 residues in the CDR3. The CDR3 DNA is TGCAGTGCTAGGAGGGGGAGAGGGACCGGGGAGCTGTTTTTT. It encodes CSARRGRGTGELFF.

This clonotype was observed a few times. The rearrangement joins TRBV4-1 to TRBJ1-2, with 8 positions matching TRBD1. The CDR3 contains 14 residues. V gave up 1 base and J gave up 5 bases; unmatched junction bases: 3. Germline loops: CDR1 MGHRA, CDR2 YSYEKL. For the CDR3, the DNA is TGCGCCAGCAGCCAAGTGGGACAGGTGTATGGCTACACCTTC. Translating it yields CASSQVGQVYGYTF.

V usage is TRBV6-2 or TRBV6-3 and J usage is TRBJ2-3; no reliable D call. Germline V gives CDR1 MNHEY, CDR2 SVGEGT. The CDR3 length is 15 residues. Deletions cut 10 bases from V and 1 base from J, with 18 bases between. CDR3 nucleotide sequence: TGTGCCACTAATCTAGGTTGGAGAGGCACAGATACGCAGTATTTT. Translated: CATNLGWRGTDTQYF.

This chain uses TRBV13 with TRBJ2-1; the match to TRBD2 covers 12 bases. This CDR3 region has 16 residues. From germline, CDR1 is PRHDT and CDR2 FYEKMQ (reference sequence). With 5 bases clipped from V and 9 bases from J, the junction kept 11 bases outside the gene matches. The CDR3 sequence: CASSPRTSGKRGEQFF. In DNA, the CDR3 is TGTGCCAGCAGCCCCAGGACTAGCGGGAAGAGGGGTGAGCAGTTCTTC.

This clonotype has only a few counts. The rearrangement joins TRBV5-8 to TRBJ2-3; D is possibly TRBD2 (6 bases). Per the germline V gene, CDR1 is SGHTS and CDR2 is YDEGEE. The CDR3 loop spans 16 amino acids. Trimming removed 4 bases at V and 0 bases at J, with 15 bases between. CDR3 region: CASSDRAGLSTDTQYF. The CDR3 region has the DNA TGTGCCAGCAGCGACCGAGCGGGCCTTAGCACAGATACGCAGTATTTT.

In this sample, this clonotype turned up a few times. This chain links TRBV30 with TRBJ1-1; 7 bases agree with TRBD1. The trim removed 3 bases at V and 8 bases at J, leaving 12 bases unmatched. Germline lookup yields CDR1 GTSNPN and CDR2 SVGIG (reference sequence). CDR3 size: 14 residues. The CDR3 loop is CAWSDLRGAAEAFF. Here the CDR3 DNA reads TGTGCCTGGAGCGATCTCAGGGGGGCGGCCGAAGCTTTCTTT.